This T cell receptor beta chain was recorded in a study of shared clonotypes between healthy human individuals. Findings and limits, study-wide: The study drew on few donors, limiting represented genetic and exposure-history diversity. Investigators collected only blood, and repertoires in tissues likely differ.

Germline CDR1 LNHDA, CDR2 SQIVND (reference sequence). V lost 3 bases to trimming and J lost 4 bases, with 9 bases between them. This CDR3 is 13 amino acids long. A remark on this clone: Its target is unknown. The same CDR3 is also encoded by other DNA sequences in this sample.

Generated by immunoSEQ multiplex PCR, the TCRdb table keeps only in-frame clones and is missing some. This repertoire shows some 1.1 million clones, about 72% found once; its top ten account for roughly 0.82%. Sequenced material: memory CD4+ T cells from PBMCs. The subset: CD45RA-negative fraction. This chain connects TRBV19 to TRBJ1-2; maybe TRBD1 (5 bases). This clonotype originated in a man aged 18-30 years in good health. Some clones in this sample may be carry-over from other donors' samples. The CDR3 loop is CASSIGRGYGYTF. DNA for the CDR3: TGTGCCAGTAGTATCGGTAGGGGCTATGGCTACACCTTC.